This T cell receptor (beta chain) originates from a study of persistence of HIV-infected CD4 T cells. The immunoSEQ assay was version 4, run in survey mode. The protocol was immunoSEQ multiplex PCR, while the TCRdb copy is restricted to in-frame clones and leaves out a portion. Among 48,000 or so clones listed, under 85% were seen once. The study, taken as a whole, reports: Antigen-responding cells were enriched for degenerate expanded CDR3beta sequences. CMV- and Gag-responding cells had lower TCRbeta richness than CD3/CD28-responding cells.

The stimulus was lysate of CMV-infected fibroblasts, around 9.3 ug/mL. Memory cells lacking CD40L and CD69 with high CD45RO were sorted. Plasma HIV-1 RNA stayed below 50 copies/mL for at least 4 years. CD8+ T cells were removed from PBMCs prior to stimulation. Of note for this clone: Antigen unknown.

V gave up 4 bases and J gave up 0 bases; unmatched junction bases: 10. This CDR3 contains 19 residues. Germline V gene data show CDR1 as MDHEN and CDR2 as SYDVKM. This clonotype was obtained from an adult man with HIV who was CMV-seropositive. This chain links TRBV28 with TRBJ1-5, with 12 bases matching TRBD1. Material: CD4+ T cells sorted from PBMCs after approximately 19-hour stimulation, obtained from a patient who received antiretroviral therapy. CDR3 in amino acids: CASSSTGTGGHYSNQPQHF. CDR3 in DNA: TGTGCCAGCAGTTCAACCGGGACAGGGGGCCATTATAGCAATCAGCCCCAGCATTTT.